This T cell receptor beta chain was found in a study of blood T cell repertoires in COVID-19. The V gene lost 3 bases and the J gene lost 6 bases, with 9 bases spanning the gap. CDR1 is DFQATT and CDR2 is SNEGSKA in the germline V gene (reference sequence). This CDR3 has 12 residues. Some clones are missing from TCRdb's copy, which holds only in-frame ones; the method was immunoSEQ multiplex PCR. The sample contains around 91,000 clones, approximately 79% of which appear only once. V usage is TRBV20-1 and J usage is TRBJ2-1, with a weak D call TRBD2 (6 bases). Sequencing was performed on peripheral blood. The TCR comes from a woman older than 75 with active or convalescent COVID-19. The CDR3, as DNA: TGCAGTGCTAGTGGGGAGGTCAATGAGCAGTTCTTC. Protein sequence: CSASGEVNEQFF.